These 22 T cell receptor beta chains share one sample of origin, sequenced in a study of CD8+ T cells in alopecia areata. The authors extracted RNA and reverse transcribed it into cDNA as the sequencing template. Measured with immunoSEQ multiplex PCR; TCRdb has only the in-frame clones, and not every one. The data hold about 190,000 clones, with roughly three fifths observed a single time. Treatment noted: oral pan-JAK inhibitor, 5-10 mg twice daily. This specimen consisted of CD4+ T cells sorted from blood, obtained at week 4, from a patient treated with tofacitinib. The receptors were sampled from a human donor with alopecia areata.

The J gene is TRBJ2-2, the V gene TRBV2, with 8 bases that match TRBD1. Germline lookup yields CDR1 SNHLY and CDR2 FYNNEI. There are 15 residues in the CDR3. V was clipped by 7 bases and J by 2 bases; unmatched bases: 6. In DNA form, the CDR3 reads TGTGCCAGCAAGACAGACAGGGGCAACACCGGGGAGCTGTTTTTT. This sequence encodes CASKTDRGNTGELFF. The full variable domain, completed using reference TRBV2 and TRBJ2-2, is EPEVTQTPSHQVTQMGQEVILRCVPISNHLYFYWYRQILGQKVEFLVSFYNNEISEKSEIFDDQFSVERPDGSNFTLKIRSTKLEDSAMYFCASKTDRGNTGELFFGEGSRLTVL.

This clone has ten or more counts. The chain combines TRBV5-1 with TRBJ2-2, with 10 bases identical to TRBD2. The germline CDR1 and CDR2 sequences are SGHRS and YFSETQ. With V trimmed by 5 bases and J by 3 bases, 10 bases remained unmatched. The CDR3 runs 17 residues. CDR3 loop: CASSCLAGDKDTGELFF. The CDR3 nucleotides read TGCGCCAGCAGTTGCCTAGCGGGAGATAAGGACACCGGGGAGCTGTTTTTT. The full variable domain, in which reference TRBV5-1 and TRBJ2-2 provide the parts outside the CDR3, is KAGVTQTPRYLIKTRGQQVTLSCSPISGHRSVSWYQQTPGQGLQFLFEYFSETQRNKGNFPGRFSGRQFSNSRSEMNVSTLELGDSALYLCASSCLAGDKDTGELFFGEGSRLTVL.

The V call is TRBV7-9, the J call TRBJ2-7; D might be TRBD1 (6 bases). V was pared by 2 bases and J by 2 bases, with 13 bases between. Germline-derived CDR1 and CDR2 are SEHNR and FQNEAQ (reference sequence). This CDR3 spans 15 amino acids. Here the CDR3 DNA reads TGTGCCAGCAGCTTACAGGGGACGGGGCCCTACGAGCAGTACTTC. Translation gives CASSLQGTGPYEQYF.

On this clone itself: Other nucleotide sequences from this sample produce the same CDR3. As DNA, the CDR3 is TGTGCCAGCAGCGTAAATAGCGGGAGTGGGGAGACCCAGTACTTC. Protein: CASSVNSGSGETQYF. V and J are TRBV9 and TRBJ2-5; 9 nucleotides line up with TRBD2. Germline V gene sequence: CDR1 SGDLS, CDR2 YYNGEE. V lost 1 base, J lost 5 bases, and 6 bases stayed unmatched. The CDR3 totals 15 residues.

V is TRBV28 and J is TRBJ2-5; TRBD2 matches 15 bases. CDR1 is MDHEN and CDR2 is SYDVKM in the germline V gene. After removal of 5 bases from V and 4 bases from J, the junction contained 5 bases not matched to a gene. This CDR3 has 16 amino acids. This CDR3 is CASSHWTSGRGETQYF. The CDR3 bases are TGTGCCAGCAGTCATTGGACTAGCGGGAGGGGAGAGACCCAGTACTTC.

The chain employs TRBV25-1 and TRBJ2-1; 10 bases line up with TRBD2. CDR3 length: 13 amino acids. Germline loops: CDR1 MGHDK, CDR2 SYGVNS. V was pared by 4 bases and J by 14 bases, with 8 bases of the junction left unmatched. As DNA, the CDR3 is TGTGCCAGCAGTGGAGCTAGCGGGGGCCCGGAGTTCTTC. This translates into CASSGASGGPEFF. The full variable domain, its missing parts supplied by reference TRBV25-1 and TRBJ2-1, is EADIYQTPRYLVIGTGKKITLECSQTMGHDKMYWYQQDPGMELHLIHYSYGVNSTEKGDLSSESTVSRIRTEHFPLTLESARPSHTSQYLCASSGASGGPEFFGPGTRLTVL.

The chain carries TRBV29-1 and TRBJ2-6; 11 nucleotides line up with TRBD1. Germline-derived CDR1 and CDR2 are SQVTM and ANQGSEA. Trimming at V came to 6 bases and at J to 3 bases, leaving 10 bases not matched to a gene. This CDR3 spans 17 amino acids. The CDR3 region is CSVADRGRQLGANVLTF. CDR3 bases: TGCAGCGTAGCGGACAGGGGGCGCCAGCTTGGGGCCAACGTCCTGACTTTC.

Comment on this clone: Germline is not matched at one junction end, which may reflect a read error. The gene calls are TRBV2 and TRBJ2-4, with 11 bases matching TRBD1. This CDR3 has 12 amino acids. CDR1 is SNHLY, CDR2 FYNNEI, per germline. This CDR3 reads CASSDPPGQGDF. The DNA of the CDR3 is TGTGCCAGCAGTGACCCCCCGGGACAGGGGGATTTC.

The rearrangement links TRBV10-3 to TRBJ2-5; D is undetermined. This CDR3 comprises 13 residues. Germline loops: CDR1 ENHRY, CDR2 SYGVKD. Trimming took 11 bases from V and 2 from J, leaving 15 bases between them. CDR3 sequence (DNA): TGTGCCGCGCAACAGACGGAACAAGAGACCCAGTACTTC. Its translation is CAAQQTEQETQYF.

This clone was counted only a few times. This chain joins TRBV7-2 and TRBJ1-4, with D maybe TRBD1 (6 bases). CDR1 and CDR2 from the germline V gene are SGHTA and FQGNSA. The CDR3 extends over 15 amino acids. V dropped 2 bases and J dropped 7 bases, with 14 bases sitting between them. CDR3 residues: CASSLSQGSGEKLFF. The CDR3, as DNA: TGTGCCAGCAGCTTAAGCCAGGGGTCGGGTGAAAAACTGTTTTTT.

This clone was seen only a few times. This rearrangement joins TRBV7-9 to TRBJ2-7; D assignment may be TRBD1 or TRBD2 (5 bases each). The CDR3 length is 17 residues. The V end lost 5 bases, the J end lost 7 bases, and 27 bases lay between the germline ends. Germline CDR1 reads SEHNR; CDR2 reads FQNEAQ (reference sequence). This chain's CDR3 is CASSGAPGGVGAREQYF. Written as DNA, the CDR3 is TGTGCCAGCAGCGGGGCGCCGGGTGGCGTCGGGGCTCGGGAGCAGTACTTC.

This clone was detected a few times. This chain connects TRBV4-1 to TRBJ2-6; 8 nucleotides agree with TRBD1. Germline V gives CDR1 MGHRA, CDR2 YSYEKL. The CDR3 runs 19 residues. Trimming removed 0 bases from V and 0 bases from J; junction bases left unmatched: 7. This CDR3 is CASSQEGTGTYSGANVLTF. The CDR3 nucleotides read TGCGCCAGCAGCCAAGAGGGGACAGGCACCTACTCTGGGGCCAACGTCCTGACTTTC.

The chain uses TRBV30 and TRBJ1-2, with D possibly TRBD1 on 6 matching bases. Germline CDR1 GTSNPN, CDR2 SVGIG (reference sequence). V was pared by 2 bases and J by 8 bases, with 12 bases between. CDR3 length: 12 residues. The CDR3 protein is CAWSKGGRGYTF. The CDR3 DNA sequence: TGTGCCTGGAGTAAGGGGGGGCGCGGCTACACCTTC.

The chain joins TRBV2 to TRBJ1-2, with TRBD1 matching 7 bases. CDR1 and CDR2 (germline): SNHLY, FYNNEI. J was trimmed by 8 bases and V by 3 bases; bases with no gene match: 9. This CDR3 has 14 amino acids. CDR3 bases: TGTGCCAGCAGTGAGTTGGGGACAGCGGGAGGCTACACCTTC. It specifies CASSELGTAGGYTF. The full variable domain, its missing parts supplied by reference TRBV2 and TRBJ1-2, is EPEVTQTPSHQVTQMGQEVILRCVPISNHLYFYWYRQILGQKVEFLVSFYNNEISEKSEIFDDQFSVERPDGSNFTLKIRSTKLEDSAMYFCASSELGTAGGYTFGSGTRLTVV.

This chain connects TRBV7-2 to TRBJ1-2; D not resolved. The CDR3 has 15 residues. Trimming shortened V by 3 bases and J by 4 bases, and 15 bases separated the two germline ends. Germline loops: CDR1 SGHTA, CDR2 FQGNSA. CDR3 nucleotides: TGTGCCAGCAGCTTCAATATGCCGCAGATCTATGGCTACACCTTC. This codes for CASSFNMPQIYGYTF. The whole variable domain, filled in from reference TRBV7-2 and TRBJ1-2, reads GAGVSQSPSNKVTEKGKDVELRCDPISGHTALYWYRQSLGQGLEFLIYFQGNSAPDKSGLPSDRFSAERTGGSVSTLTIQRTQQEDSAVYLCASSFNMPQIYGYTFGSGTRLTVV.

This clone turned up a few times. This chain links TRBV6-5 with TRBJ1-2, with D hard to call. CDR1 and CDR2 (germline): MNHEY, SVGAGI. The CDR3 runs 12 residues. Trimming removed 3 bases at V and 8 bases at J, with 10 bases between. CDR3 sequence (DNA): TGTGCCAGCAGTTATCGTTCGGGGGGCTACACCTTC. Amino acid sequence: CASSYRSGGYTF.

V usage is TRBV7-2 and J usage is TRBJ1-5; 7 bases are a match to TRBD1. Germline CDR1 reads SGHTA; CDR2 reads FQGNSA. There are 15 residues in the CDR3. V lost 5 bases, J lost 5 bases, and 9 bases stayed unmatched. The CDR3, as DNA: TGTGCCAGCAGCCTTCGGACAGGACTGGATCAGCCCCAGCATTTT. Its translation: CASSLRTGLDQPQHF.

The chain employs TRBV5-1 and TRBJ2-2; TRBD1 is a possible D gene (7 bases). The CDR3 runs to 16 residues. The germline CDR1 and CDR2 sequences are SGHRS and YFSETQ. The V end lost 4 bases, the J end lost 0 bases, and 13 bases lay between the germline ends. The DNA of the CDR3 is TGCGCCAGCAGCGCAGGGGGGAGAGCGAACACCGGGGAGCTGTTTTTT. Its protein product is CASSAGGRANTGELFF.

V usage is TRBV19 and J usage is TRBJ2-7; TRBD1 agrees at 10 bases. The CDR3 has 15 amino acids. The V gene's germline CDR1 is LNHDA and CDR2 SQIVND (reference sequence). J lost 0 bases, V lost 5 bases, and 4 bases had no gene match. The CDR3 spells CASSARDRGSYEQYF. The CDR3 region has the DNA TGTGCCAGTAGTGCCCGGGACAGGGGCTCCTACGAGCAGTACTTC.

This clone was found a few times. An end of the junction differs from the germline gene, which may be a read error. The rearrangement links TRBV11-2 to TRBJ2-3; D gene unclear. The CDR3 extends over 12 amino acids. Germline CDR1 is SGHAT and CDR2 is FQNNGV. CDR3 nucleotides: TGTGCCAGCAGCTTGCGCACTGATACGCAGTATTTT. Translating gives CASSLRTDTQYF.

The rearrangement links TRBV30 to TRBJ1-1; a possible D gene is TRBD1 (5 bases). Germline values: CDR1 GTSNPN, CDR2 SVGIG (reference sequence). The CDR3 covers 12 residues. V dropped 5 bases and J dropped 5 bases, with 12 bases sitting between them. CDR3 amino acids: CAWRSQGTEAFF. DNA for the CDR3: TGTGCCTGGCGAAGCCAGGGAACTGAAGCTTTCTTT.

This chain connects TRBV28 to TRBJ2-7; 9 bases map to TRBD1. Unmatched junction bases numbered 6, after V lost 6 bases and J lost 3 bases. In germline, CDR1 is MDHEN, CDR2 SYDVKM. The CDR3 is 14 residues long. The CDR3 is CASRTGTGFYEQYF. The CDR3 DNA is TGTGCCAGCAGAACCGGGACAGGGTTCTACGAGCAGTACTTC. The full variable domain, completed using reference TRBV28 and TRBJ2-7, is DVKVTQSSRYLVKRTGEKVFLECVQDMDHENMFWYRQDPGLGLRLIYFSYDVKMKEKGDIPEGYSVSREKKERFSLILESASTNQTSMYLCASRTGTGFYEQYFGPGTRLTVT.